This T cell receptor (beta chain) appears in the sequencing data of a study of human T cells and chemical hapten exposure. Points from the study as a whole: Controls formed significantly fewer large CDR3 similarity clusters than expanded TCRs did.

TCRdb reprocessed the RACE reads via MiXCR and lists one record per CDR3 protein. The sample lists about 260,000 distinct CDR3 sequences, over 8% seen once, with under 2.5% in the top ten. The time point was: pre-sensitization, week 0. Treatment of the sample: therapeutic diphenylcyclopropenone sensitization with weekly scalp DPC. To note about this clonotype: Its antigen is as yet unknown. No DNA is shown, since the ends of the CDR3 on it are uncertain; the CDR3 is the one TCRdb lists.

This sample comprised whole blood, obtained in connection with sensitization to the hapten diphenylcyclopropenone (DPC). The sequence derives from a woman between 35 and 50 years old with alopecia areata. Some clones in this sample may be carry-over from other donors' samples.

Here the CDR3 reads CATRRGPNTEAFFGSFF. V is TRBV10-3 and J is TRBJ1-1; the table gives TRBD1 as D, unverified against the DNA. CDR1 and CDR2 from the germline V gene are ENHRY and SYGVKD. Inclusive of both ends, the CDR3 amounts to 17 amino acids.